This T cell receptor beta chain was documented in a study of cytomegalovirus exposure and HLA in healthy donors. The CDR3 is 13 residues long. V dropped 8 bases and J dropped 2 bases, with 11 bases sitting between them. Germline V CDR1 and CDR2: SGHAT, FQNNGV. A multiplex PCR was run with 60 Vbeta primers and 13 Jbeta primers. Here immunoSEQ multiplex PCR was the method, and the copy in TCRdb shows in-frame clones only, minus some. The sample lists about 160,000 clones; 75% to 85% were seen once. The sequence came from a man aged 50 or older in good health and CMV-seropositive. Sequencing was performed on PBMCs. The chain links TRBV11-2 to TRBJ2-3; possible D gene TRBD2, 5 bases. CDR3 nucleotide sequence: TGTGCCAGCGGCCGGGGTGTCACAGATACGCAGTATTTT. This encodes CASGRGVTDTQYF.